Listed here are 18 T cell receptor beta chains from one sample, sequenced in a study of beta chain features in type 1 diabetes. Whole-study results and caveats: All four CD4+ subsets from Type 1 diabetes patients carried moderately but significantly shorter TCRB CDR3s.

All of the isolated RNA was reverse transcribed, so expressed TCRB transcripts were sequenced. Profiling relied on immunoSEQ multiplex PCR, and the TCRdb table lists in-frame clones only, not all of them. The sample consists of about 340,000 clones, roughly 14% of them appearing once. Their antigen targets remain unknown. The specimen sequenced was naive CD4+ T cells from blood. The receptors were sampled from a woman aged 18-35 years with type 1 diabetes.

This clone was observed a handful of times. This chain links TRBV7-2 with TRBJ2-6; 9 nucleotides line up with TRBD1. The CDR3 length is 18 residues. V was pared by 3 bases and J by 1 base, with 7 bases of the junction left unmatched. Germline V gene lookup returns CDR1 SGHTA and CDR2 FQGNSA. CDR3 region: CASSLGTGSLSGANVLTF. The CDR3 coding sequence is TGTGCCAGCAGCTTGGGGACAGGGAGCCTTTCTGGGGCCAACGTCCTGACTTTC.

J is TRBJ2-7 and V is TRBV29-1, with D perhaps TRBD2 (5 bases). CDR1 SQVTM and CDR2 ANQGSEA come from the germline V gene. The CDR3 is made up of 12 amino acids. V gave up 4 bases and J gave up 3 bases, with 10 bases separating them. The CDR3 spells CSVASIDYEQYV. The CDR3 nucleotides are TGCAGCGTTGCTAGCATCGACTACGAGCAGTACGTC.

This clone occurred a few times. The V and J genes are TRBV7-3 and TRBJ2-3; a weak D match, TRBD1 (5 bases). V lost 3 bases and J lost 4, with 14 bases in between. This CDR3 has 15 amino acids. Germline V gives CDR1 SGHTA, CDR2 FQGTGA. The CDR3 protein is CASSLSRTNPDTQYF. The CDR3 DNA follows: TGTGCCAGCAGCTTGTCTAGGACAAACCCAGATACGCAGTATTTT.

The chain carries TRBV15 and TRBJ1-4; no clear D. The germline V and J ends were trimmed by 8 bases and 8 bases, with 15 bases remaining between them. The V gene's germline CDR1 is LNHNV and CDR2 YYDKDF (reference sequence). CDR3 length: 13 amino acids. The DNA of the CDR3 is TGTGCCACCCGTCGGGGAGTTGTCGAAAAACTGTTTTTT. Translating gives CATRRGVVEKLFF.

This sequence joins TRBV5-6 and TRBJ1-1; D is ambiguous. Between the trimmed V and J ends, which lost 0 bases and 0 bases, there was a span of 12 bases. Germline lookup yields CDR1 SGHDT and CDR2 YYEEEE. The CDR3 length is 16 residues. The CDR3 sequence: CASSLGVRQVNTEAFF. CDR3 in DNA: TGTGCCAGCAGCTTGGGGGTTCGGCAGGTGAACACTGAAGCTTTCTTT. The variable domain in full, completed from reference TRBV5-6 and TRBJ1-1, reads DAGVTQSPTHLIKTRGQQVTLRCSPKSGHDTVSWYQQALGQGPQFIFQYYEEEERQRGNFPDRFSGHQFPNYSSELNVNALLLGDSALYLCASSLGVRQVNTEAFFGQGTRLTVV.

Here the CDR3 reads CASSFMGAQGYTF. For the CDR3, the DNA is TGTGCCAGCAGCTTCATGGGGGCGCAGGGCTACACCTTC. The chain is built from TRBV5-4 and TRBJ1-2; the D gene is possibly TRBD1 (6 bases). This CDR3 has 13 residues. The V and J ends lost 2 bases and 8 bases respectively, with 13 bases between them. From germline, CDR1 is SGHNT and CDR2 YYREEE (reference sequence).

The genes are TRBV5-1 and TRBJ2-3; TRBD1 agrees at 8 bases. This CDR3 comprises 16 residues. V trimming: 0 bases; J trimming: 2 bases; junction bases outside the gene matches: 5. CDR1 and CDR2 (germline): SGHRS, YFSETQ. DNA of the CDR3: TGCGCCAGCAGCTTGGGACAGGGGAGGTTCACAGATACGCAGTATTTT. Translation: CASSLGQGRFTDTQYF.

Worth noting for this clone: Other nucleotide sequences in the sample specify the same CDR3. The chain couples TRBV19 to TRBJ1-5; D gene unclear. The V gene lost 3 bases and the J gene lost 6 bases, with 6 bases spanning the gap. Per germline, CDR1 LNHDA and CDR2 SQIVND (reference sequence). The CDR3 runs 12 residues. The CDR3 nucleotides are TGTGCCAGTAGTATCAGAGGTCAGCCCCAGCATTTT. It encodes CASSIRGQPQHF. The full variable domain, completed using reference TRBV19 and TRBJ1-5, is DGGITQSPKYLFRKEGQNVTLSCEQNLNHDAMYWYRQDPGQGLRLIYYSQIVNDFQKGDIAEGYSVSREKKESFPLTVTSAQKNPTAFYLCASSIRGQPQHFGDGTRLSIL.

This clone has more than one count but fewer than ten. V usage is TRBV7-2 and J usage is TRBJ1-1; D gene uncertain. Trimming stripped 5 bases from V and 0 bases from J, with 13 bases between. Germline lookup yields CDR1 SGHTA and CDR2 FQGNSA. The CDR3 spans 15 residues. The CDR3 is CASSLWLGMNTEAFF. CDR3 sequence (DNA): TGTGCCAGCAGCCTATGGTTGGGCATGAACACTGAAGCTTTCTTT.

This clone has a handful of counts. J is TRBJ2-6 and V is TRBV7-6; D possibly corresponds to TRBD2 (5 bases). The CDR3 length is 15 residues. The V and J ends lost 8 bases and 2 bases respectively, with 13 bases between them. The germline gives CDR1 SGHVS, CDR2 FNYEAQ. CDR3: CASLPGKTGANVLTF. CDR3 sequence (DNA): TGTGCCAGCCTACCGGGGAAAACTGGGGCCAACGTCCTGACTTTC.

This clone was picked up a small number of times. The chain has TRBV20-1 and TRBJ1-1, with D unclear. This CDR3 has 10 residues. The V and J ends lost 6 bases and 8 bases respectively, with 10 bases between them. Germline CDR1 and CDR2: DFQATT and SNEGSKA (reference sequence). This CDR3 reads CSAPSGEAFF. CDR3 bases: TGCAGTGCCCCCTCGGGAGAAGCTTTCTTT.

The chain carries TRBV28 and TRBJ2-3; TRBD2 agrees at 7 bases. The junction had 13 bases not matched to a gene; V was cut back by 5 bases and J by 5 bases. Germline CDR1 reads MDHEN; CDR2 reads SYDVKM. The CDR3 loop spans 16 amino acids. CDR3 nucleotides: TGTGCCAGCAGTCCCGCGGGACTACCAATCAAAGATACGCAGTATTTT. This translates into CASSPAGLPIKDTQYF.

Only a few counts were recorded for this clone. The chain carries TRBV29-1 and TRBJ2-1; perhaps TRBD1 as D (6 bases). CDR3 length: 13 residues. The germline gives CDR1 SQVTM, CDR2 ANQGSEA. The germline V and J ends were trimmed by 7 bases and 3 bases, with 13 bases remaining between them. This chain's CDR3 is CSAYRTVYNEQFF. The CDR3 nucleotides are TGCAGCGCCTACCGGACAGTCTACAATGAGCAGTTCTTC.

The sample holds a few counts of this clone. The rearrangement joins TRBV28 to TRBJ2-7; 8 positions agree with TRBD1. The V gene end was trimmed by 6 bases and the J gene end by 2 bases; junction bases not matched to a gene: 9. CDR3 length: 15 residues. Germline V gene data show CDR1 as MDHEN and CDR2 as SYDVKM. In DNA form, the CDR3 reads TGTGCCAGCAGAACCCTCGGGACAGGTACCTACGAGCAGTACTTC. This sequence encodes CASRTLGTGTYEQYF.

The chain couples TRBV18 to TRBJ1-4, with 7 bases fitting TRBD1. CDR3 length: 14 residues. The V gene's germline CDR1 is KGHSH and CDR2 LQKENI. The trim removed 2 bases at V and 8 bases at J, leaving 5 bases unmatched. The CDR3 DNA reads TGTGCCAGCTCACCATCGACAGGGAGAGAAAAACTGTTTTTT. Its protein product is CASSPSTGREKLFF.

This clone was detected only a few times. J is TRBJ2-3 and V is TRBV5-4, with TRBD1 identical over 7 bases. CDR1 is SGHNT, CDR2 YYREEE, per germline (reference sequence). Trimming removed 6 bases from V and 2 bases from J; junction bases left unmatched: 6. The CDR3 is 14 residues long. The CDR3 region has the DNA TGTGCCAGCACCGACAGGGCGGTCACAGATACGCAGTATTTT. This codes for CASTDRAVTDTQYF.

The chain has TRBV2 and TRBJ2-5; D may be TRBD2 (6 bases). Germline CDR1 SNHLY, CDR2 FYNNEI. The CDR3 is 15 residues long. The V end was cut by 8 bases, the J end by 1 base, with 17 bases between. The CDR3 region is CASRQNIAAQETQYF. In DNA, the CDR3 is TGTGCCAGCCGACAGAACATAGCGGCCCAAGAGACCCAGTACTTC.

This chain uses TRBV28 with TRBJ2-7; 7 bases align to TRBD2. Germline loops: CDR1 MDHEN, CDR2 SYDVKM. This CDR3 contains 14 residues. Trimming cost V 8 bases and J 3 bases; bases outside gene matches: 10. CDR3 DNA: TGTGCCAGCTTGAGAGCGGGATCAATCTACGAGCAGTACGTC. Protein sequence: CASLRAGSIYEQYV.